Below, 22 T cell receptor beta chains from the same sample are listed, as sequenced in a study of blood T cells in healthy people across ages. It was with a sample-barcoded 5' primer and a J-beta primer mix that a second PCR of roughly 7 to 12 cycles was run. Via MiXCR, TCRdb re-called the 5' RACE reads, giving one row per CDR3 protein. The sample consists of hundreds of thousands of distinct CDR3 sequences, approximately 30% of them appearing once. Sequencing was carried out using blood. The receptors were gathered from a woman of 80 years or more in good health.

This clonotype was observed many times. The genes are TRBV15 and TRBJ1-4; 10 bases match TRBD1. J was trimmed by 7 bases and V by 0 bases; bases with no gene match: 2. The CDR3 consists of 15 residues. Per germline, CDR1 LNHNV and CDR2 YYDKDF (reference sequence). CDR3 sequence: CATSRDGDRGEKLFF. CDR3 DNA: TGTGCCACCAGCAGAGATGGGGACAGGGGTGAAAAACTGTTTTTT.

This sequence joins TRBV12-3 or TRBV12-4 and TRBJ2-5, with 11 positions matching TRBD1. Germline trimming cut 6 bases from V and 7 bases from J; bases unmatched to any gene: 4. This CDR3 is built from 13 residues. Here the CDR3 DNA reads TGTGCCAGCAGGTCCGGGACAGGGGGGACCCAGTACTTC. Translation gives CASRSGTGGTQYF.

Only a few counts were recorded for this clonotype. This may arise from a read error, as a much more abundant clone is one base away. V usage is TRBV20-1 and J usage is TRBJ2-7; 8 bases map to TRBD2. Germline CDR1 reads DFQATT; CDR2 reads SNEGSKA (reference sequence). There are 12 residues in the CDR3. The CDR3, as DNA: TGCAGGGCTATTGCGGGGGGCTACGAGCAGTACTTC. Translating gives CRAIAGGYEQYF.

This clonotype came up many times. The genes are TRBV5-1 and TRBJ1-5, with D maybe TRBD1 (6 bases). The germline gives CDR1 SGHRS, CDR2 YFSETQ. Deletions cut 4 bases from V and 3 bases from J, with 20 bases between. CDR3 length equals 17 residues. The CDR3 loop is CASSRSPVDSLNQPQHF. CDR3 DNA sequence: TGCGCCAGCAGCCGATCCCCAGTGGACAGCCTCAATCAGCCCCAGCATTTT.

This clonotype showed up just once. The chain has TRBV7-8 and TRBJ2-3; the D gene is possibly TRBD1 (5 bases). The germline CDR1 and CDR2 sequences are SGHVS and FQNEAQ. V was shortened by 1 base and J by 4 bases, with 12 bases between the two germline ends. The CDR3 extends over 15 amino acids. The chain's CDR3 is CASSLVATDPDTQYF. CDR3 DNA: TGTGCCAGCAGCTTAGTGGCGACAGACCCAGATACGCAGTATTTT.

Many counts were recorded for this clonotype. Being one base from a much bigger clone, this may be a read error. This chain uses TRBV13 with TRBJ2-7, with D perhaps given as TRBD1 or TRBD2 (5 bases each). Trimming took off 4 bases at V and 9 bases at J, with 16 bases between the two ends. CDR1 PRHDT and CDR2 FYEKMQ come from the germline V gene (reference sequence). This CDR3 is built from 13 residues. The CDR3 coding sequence is TGTGCCAGCAGCTCATTTTCCGGGGCAGTGCAGTACTTC. It translates to CASSSFSGAVQYF.

This clonotype has a count of ten or more. The V call is TRBV5-6, the J call TRBJ2-1; TRBD1 is a possible D gene (5 bases). The CDR3 is 15 amino acids. Germline V lookup: CDR1 SGHDT, CDR2 YYEEEE. V dropped 4 bases and J dropped 6 bases, with 17 bases sitting between them. The CDR3 DNA reads as TGTGCCAGCAGCCGGACACTCTCTAAAGGCAATGAGCAGTTCTTC. This gives the protein CASSRTLSKGNEQFF.

The chain is built from TRBV6-2 or TRBV6-3 and TRBJ2-2, with TRBD1 matching over 8 bases. Losses at the gene ends were 7 bases for V and 2 bases for J; bases not matched to a gene: 12. The germline gives CDR1 MNHEY, CDR2 SVGEGT. The CDR3 is made up of 17 amino acids. The DNA for the CDR3 is TGTGCCAGCACCAACAGGGGGATAGGAAGTAACACCGGGGAGCTGTTTTTT. Protein product: CASTNRGIGSNTGELFF.

The genes are TRBV27 and TRBJ1-6, with D tentatively TRBD1 (6 bases). The V gene lost 5 bases and the J gene lost 9 bases, with 17 bases spanning the gap. Germline V gene sequence: CDR1 MNHEY, CDR2 SMNVEV (reference sequence). This CDR3 is built from 15 residues. As DNA, the CDR3 is TGTGCCAGCAGTCCACTGGACAGCAGGTCTTCACCCCTCCACTTT. Amino acids: CASSPLDSRSSPLHF.

The chain links TRBV11-2 to TRBJ2-5, with TRBD1 matching 9 bases. The CDR3 is 16 amino acids. The junction had 13 bases not matched to a gene; V was cut back by 6 bases and J by 5 bases. The germline V gene encodes CDR1 SGHAT and CDR2 FQNNGV. CDR3 DNA sequence: TGTGCCAGCAGTCGTAATACAGGGGGCGCAGGGGAGACCCAGTACTTC. As protein: CASSRNTGGAGETQYF.

For this clonotype: This may be a read error, as it is one base from a much larger clone. This chain links TRBV27 with TRBJ2-3; D is perhaps TRBD1 or TRBD2 (5 bases each). There are 13 residues in the CDR3. Germline V gives CDR1 MNHEY, CDR2 SMNVEV (reference sequence). CDR3 residues: CASSLAQGDPQYF. DNA of the CDR3: TGTGCCAGCAGTTTAGCCCAGGGAGATCCGCAGTATTTT.

A remark on this clonotype: This could be a read error, since a much larger clone is one nucleotide away. CDR3 protein: CAGSVSGASYNEQFF. In DNA, the CDR3 is TGTGCCGGCAGCGTTAGCGGGGCCTCCTACAATGAGCAGTTCTTC. The chain carries TRBV9 and TRBJ2-1, with TRBD2 matching 8 bases. The CDR3 consists of 15 residues. The germline gives CDR1 SGDLS, CDR2 YYNGEE.

This clonotype was detected many times. This chain links TRBV7-9 with TRBJ1-5, with D perhaps matching TRBD1 (5 bases). Germline CDR1 SEHNR, CDR2 FQNEAQ (reference sequence). V was shortened by 0 bases and J by 1 base, with 13 bases between the two germline ends. This CDR3 comprises 17 residues. In DNA, the CDR3 is TGTGCCAGCAGCTTAGCCGGGGGTCGGGGCAGCAATCAGCCCCAGCATTTT. Translating it yields CASSLAGGRGSNQPQHF.

This clonotype was recorded only once. The chain uses TRBV24-1 and TRBJ2-5, with 7 nucleotides matching TRBD1. The V and J ends lost 3 bases and 2 bases, in that order; junction bases with no gene match: 5. Germline-derived CDR1 and CDR2 are KGHDR and SFDVKD. This CDR3 has 15 residues. In nucleotides, the CDR3 is TGTGCCACCAGTGATCCGACAGGGATGCAAGAGACCCAGTACTTC. Translation: CATSDPTGMQETQYF.

This clonotype was seen repeatedly, ten times or more. V is TRBV28 and J is TRBJ2-7; TRBD1 matches at 7 bases. The germline V gene has CDR1 MDHEN and CDR2 SYDVKM. This CDR3 spans 15 amino acids. Trimming at V came to 5 bases and at J to 0 bases, leaving 7 bases not matched to a gene. CDR3 sequence: CASSSRTGYSYEQYF. The CDR3, as DNA: TGTGCCAGCAGTAGCCGGACAGGATACTCCTACGAGCAGTACTTC.

V and J are TRBV5-1 and TRBJ1-1; unclear D gene. V shed 0 bases and J shed 5 bases, with 14 bases lying between them. Germline assignment: CDR1 SGHRS and CDR2 YFSETQ. This CDR3 spans 15 amino acids. The chain's CDR3 is CASSLDPGSKTEAFF. CDR3 nucleotide sequence: TGCGCCAGCAGCTTGGACCCGGGGTCTAAGACTGAAGCTTTCTTT. Based on the CDR3 plus reference TRBV5-1 and TRBJ1-1, the full variable domain is KAGVTQTPRYLIKTRGQQVTLSCSPISGHRSVSWYQQTPGQGLQFLFEYFSETQRNKGNFPGRFSGRQFSNSRSEMNVSTLELGDSALYLCASSLDPGSKTEAFFGQGTRLTVV.

Comments on this clonotype: A much larger clonotype is one base distant, so this may be a read error. CDR3 DNA: TGTGCCACCAGCGGGATAGGACTATGCTACGAGCAGTACTTC. Protein sequence: CATSGIGLCYEQYF. The chain joins TRBV15 to TRBJ2-7; possibly TRBD2 for D (6 bases). Germline V gene lookup returns CDR1 LNHNV and CDR2 YYDKDF (reference sequence). The CDR3 runs 14 residues. V dropped 5 bases and J dropped 3 bases, with 14 bases sitting between them. Complete variable domain (other parts from reference TRBV15 and TRBJ2-7): DAMVIQNPRYQVTQFGKPVTLSCSQTLNHNVMYWYQQKSSQAPKLLFHYYDKDFNNEADTPDNFQSRRPNTSFCFLDIRSPGLGDTAMYLCATSGIGLCYEQYFGPGTRLTVT.

The genes are TRBV10-3 and TRBJ2-3; possibly TRBD1 for D (6 bases). The CDR3 is 12 residues long. The V and J ends lost 4 bases and 4 bases respectively, with 6 bases between them. CDR1 and CDR2 (germline): ENHRY, SYGVKD. CDR3 in amino acids: CAISAGADTQYF. For the CDR3, the DNA is TGTGCCATCAGTGCAGGGGCAGATACGCAGTATTTT.

For this clonotype: This may come from a read error, since a much larger clone is one base off. V and J are TRBV30 and TRBJ2-7; D is unclear. Trimming took off 8 bases at V and 10 bases at J, with 21 bases between the two ends. The germline CDR1 and CDR2 sequences are GTSNPN and SVGIG (reference sequence). This CDR3 comprises 12 residues. The CDR3 nucleotides read TGTGCCAGCAGTAATGACCAAGAGTCCCAGTACTTC. This codes for CASSNDQESQYF.

Many counts were recorded for this clonotype. This sequence joins TRBV7-2 and TRBJ2-7; TRBD1 matches at 8 bases. Per the germline V gene, CDR1 is SGHTA and CDR2 is FQGNSA. V lost 5 bases and J lost 6; bases outside the gene matches: 6. CDR3 length equals 13 residues. In DNA, the CDR3 is TGTGCCAGCAGCCCCGGGACAGGTTTCGAGCAGTACTTC. Translation gives CASSPGTGFEQYF. Supplemented by reference TRBV7-2 and TRBJ2-7, the full variable domain reads GAGVSQSPSNKVTEKGKDVELRCDPISGHTALYWYRQSLGQGLEFLIYFQGNSAPDKSGLPSDRFSAERTGGSVSTLTIQRTQQEDSAVYLCASSPGTGFEQYFGPGTRLTVT.

The rearrangement joins TRBV27 to TRBJ1-1; D gene uncertain. The CDR3 totals 12 residues. Germline V CDR1 and CDR2: MNHEY, SMNVEV (reference sequence). V was pared by 6 bases and J by 3 bases, with 8 bases between. The CDR3 region is CASRRAYTEAFF. As DNA, the CDR3 is TGTGCCAGCAGGAGGGCTTACACTGAAGCTTTCTTT.

Ten or more counts support this clonotype. The chain is built from TRBV6-6 and TRBJ2-3, with D maybe TRBD2 (6 bases). The CDR3 runs 13 residues. V lost 7 bases to trimming and J lost 4 bases, with 12 bases between them. Germline CDR1 and CDR2: MNHNY and SVGAGI (reference sequence). CDR3 coding DNA: TGTGCCAGCACACAAGCGGGCCCAGATACGCAGTATTTT. Residues: CASTQAGPDTQYF.